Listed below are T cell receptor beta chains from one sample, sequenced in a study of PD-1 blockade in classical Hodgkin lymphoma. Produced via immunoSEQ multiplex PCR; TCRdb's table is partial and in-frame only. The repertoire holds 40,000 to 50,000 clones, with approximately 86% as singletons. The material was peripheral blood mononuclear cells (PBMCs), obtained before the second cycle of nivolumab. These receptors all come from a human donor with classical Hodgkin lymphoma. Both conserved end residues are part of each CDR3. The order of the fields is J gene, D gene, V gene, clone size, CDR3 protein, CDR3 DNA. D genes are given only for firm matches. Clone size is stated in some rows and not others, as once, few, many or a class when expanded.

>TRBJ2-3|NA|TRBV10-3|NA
CAMGGWALDHRTDTQYF
TGTGCCATGGGTGGGTGGGCACTAGATCATCGCACAGATACGCAGTATTTT
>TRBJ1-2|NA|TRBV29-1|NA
CSVEDPGYGYTF
TGCAGCGTTGAAGATCCAGGATATGGCTACACCTTC
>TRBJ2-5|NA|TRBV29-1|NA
CSVAGTLRGETQYF
TGCAGCGTTGCCGGGACCCTGAGGGGAGAGACCCAGTACTTC
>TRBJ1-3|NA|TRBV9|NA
CASSVDGGGGNTIYF
TGTGCCAGCAGCGTAGATGGGGGCGGTGGAAACACCATATATTTT
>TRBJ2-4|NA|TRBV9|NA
CASSVGWSSGKDIQYF
TGTGCCAGCAGCGTAGGCTGGAGTAGCGGTAAGGACATTCAGTACTTC
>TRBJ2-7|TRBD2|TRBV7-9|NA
CASSLLAGTSYEQYF
TGTGCCAGCAGCTTACTAGCGGGAACCTCCTACGAGCAGTACTTC
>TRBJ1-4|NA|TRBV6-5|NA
CASSWSTGNHEKLFF
TGTGCCAGCAGTTGGTCCACAGGGAATCATGAAAAACTGTTTTTT
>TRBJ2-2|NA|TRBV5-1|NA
CASSLGGTNTGELFF
TGCGCCAGCAGCTTGGGGGGCACGAACACCGGGGAGCTGTTTTTT
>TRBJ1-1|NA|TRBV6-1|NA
CATWTAMNTEAFF
TGTGCCACGTGGACAGCCATGAACACTGAAGCTTTCTTT
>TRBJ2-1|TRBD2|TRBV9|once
CASSALWLAGEEQFF
TGTGCCAGCAGCGCCCTTTGGCTAGCGGGAGAAGAGCAGTTCTTC
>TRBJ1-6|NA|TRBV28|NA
CASSSPPALALHF
TGTGCCAGCAGTTCCCCCCCGGCGTTAGCCCTCCACTTT
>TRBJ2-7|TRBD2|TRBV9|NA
CASSPAGGSNEQYF
TGTGCCAGCAGCCCGGCGGGGGGTTCAAACGAGCAGTACTTC
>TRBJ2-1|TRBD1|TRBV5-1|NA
CASSITGTGRFF
TGCGCCAGCAGCATCACCGGGACAGGTAGATTCTTC
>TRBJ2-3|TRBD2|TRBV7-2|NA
CASSPLATSTDTQYF
TGTGCCAGCAGCCCACTAGCGACTAGCACAGATACGCAGTATTTT
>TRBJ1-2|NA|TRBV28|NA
CASSLQSLRRYGYTF
TGTGCCAGCAGTTTACAGTCACTTAGGCGCTATGGCTACACCTTC
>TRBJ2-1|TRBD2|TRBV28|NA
CARRGPAGDANEQFF
TGTGCCAGACGCGGGCCAGCGGGAGACGCAAATGAGCAGTTCTTC
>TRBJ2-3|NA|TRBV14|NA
CATGAYGTDTQYF
TGTGCCACAGGGGCTTATGGCACAGATACGCAGTATTTT
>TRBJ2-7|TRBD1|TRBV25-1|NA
CASSEAGGWTSSYEQYF
TGTGCCAGCAGTGAGGCAGGGGGTTGGACAAGCTCCTACGAGCAGTACTTC
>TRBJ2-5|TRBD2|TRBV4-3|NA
CASSQDGGVVETQYF
TGCGCCAGCAGCCAAGATGGGGGGGTGGTGGAGACCCAGTACTTC
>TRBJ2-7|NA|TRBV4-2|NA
CASSQEERSHEQYF
TGTGCCAGCAGCCAAGAAGAGAGGAGTCACGAGCAGTACTTC
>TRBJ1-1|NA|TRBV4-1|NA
CASSQGFIGGTLNTEAFF
TGCGCCAGCAGCCAAGGATTCATCGGGGGGACACTTAACACTGAAGCTTTCTTT
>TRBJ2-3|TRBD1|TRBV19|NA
CASTGQGISSTDTQYF
TGTGCCAGTACGGGACAGGGGATTTCTAGCACAGATACGCAGTATTTT
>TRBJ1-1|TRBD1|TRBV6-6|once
CASSRQGTGEPAFF
TGTGCCAGCAGCAGACAGGGGACAGGGGAGCCAGCTTTCTTT
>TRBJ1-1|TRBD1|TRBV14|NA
CASSPDLGGRGTEAFF
TGTGCCAGCAGCCCCGATCTAGGGGGCCGAGGCACTGAAGCTTTCTTT
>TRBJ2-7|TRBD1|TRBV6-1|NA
CASSRDRVPSEQYF
TGTGCCAGCAGCCGGGACAGGGTCCCCTCCGAGCAGTACTTC
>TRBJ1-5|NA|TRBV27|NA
CASSLVQGAQPQHF
TGTGCCAGCAGTTTAGTACAGGGCGCTCAGCCCCAGCATTTT
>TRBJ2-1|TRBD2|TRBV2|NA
CASSLDGTRPNEQFF
TGTGCCAGCAGTTTGGACGGGACTAGACCCAATGAGCAGTTCTTC
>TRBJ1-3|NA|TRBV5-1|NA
CASSLGSGIGNTIYF
TGCGCCAGCAGCTTGGGGTCCGGGATTGGAAACACCATATATTTT
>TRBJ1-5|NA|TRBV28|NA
CASTGAGRGSNQPQHF
TGTGCCAGCACGGGGGCAGGTCGGGGGAGCAATCAGCCCCAGCATTTT
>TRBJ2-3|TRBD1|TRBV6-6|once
CAGRTGRLSTDTQYF
TGTGCCGGTCGGACAGGGAGATTAAGCACAGATACGCAGTATTTT
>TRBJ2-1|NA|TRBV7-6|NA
CASSARSLAGYEQFF
TGTGCCAGCAGCGCCCGAAGTTTGGCGGGGTATGAGCAGTTCTTC
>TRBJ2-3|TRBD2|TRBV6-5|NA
CASRPAGGLTDTQYF
TGTGCCAGCAGACCAGCGGGGGGGCTGACAGATACGCAGTATTTT
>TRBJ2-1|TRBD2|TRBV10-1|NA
CASSDPGASGRGEQFF
TGCGCCAGCAGTGACCCCGGGGCTAGCGGGAGAGGTGAGCAGTTCTTC
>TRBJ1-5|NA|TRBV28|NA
CASSFPSLRVAGQPQHF
TGTGCCAGCAGTTTCCCTAGCCTCAGGGTTGCTGGTCAGCCCCAGCATTTT
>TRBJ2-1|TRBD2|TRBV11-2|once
CASSLGLAGGSYNEQFF
TGTGCCAGCAGCTTAGGACTAGCGGGAGGATCCTACAATGAGCAGTTCTTC
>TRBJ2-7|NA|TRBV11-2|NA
CASSLEVRTRLPYEQYF
TGTGCCAGCAGCTTAGAAGTACGGACAAGACTTCCCTACGAGCAGTACTTC
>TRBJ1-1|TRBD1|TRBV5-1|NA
CASSLAGGLGNTEAFF
TGCGCCAGCAGCTTGGCAGGGGGCCTGGGGAACACTGAAGCTTTCTTT
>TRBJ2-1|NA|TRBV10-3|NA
CAISPGLGHNEQFF
TGTGCCATCAGCCCGGGACTGGGCCACAATGAGCAGTTCTTC
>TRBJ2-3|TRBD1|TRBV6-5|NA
CASSWTGGTDTQYF
TGTGCCAGCAGTTGGACAGGGGGCACAGATACGCAGTATTTT
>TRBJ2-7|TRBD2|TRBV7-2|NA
CASSLGPSGGGYEQYF
TGTGCCAGCAGCTTAGGCCCTAGCGGCGGGGGTTACGAGCAGTACTTC
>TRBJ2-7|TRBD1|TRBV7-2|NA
CASSSEKSLDRGYSYF
TGTGCCAGCAGCTCAGAAAAGTCCCTCGACAGGGGGTATTCGTACTTC
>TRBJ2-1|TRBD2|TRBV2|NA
CASRTAGGYYNEQFF
TGTGCCAGCCGTACAGCGGGGGGATATTACAATGAGCAGTTCTTC
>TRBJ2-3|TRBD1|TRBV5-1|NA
CASRTGDTDTQYF
TGCGCCAGTCGGACAGGAGACACAGATACGCAGTATTTT